This T cell receptor (beta chain) was captured in a study of graft-versus-host responses after intestinal transplantation. Across the study: Multivisceral, liver-intestinal, or isolated intestinal transplants were received by the recipients. For around three years after anti-thymocyte globulin induction, all recipients took tacrolimus and steroids. Study findings and constraints: Researchers found GvH clones in recipient marrow, and some showed up first in ileum or blood. Those patients showing graft-donor T cell macrochimerism displayed high graft-versus-host to host-versus-graft clonal ratios in allografts.

Profiling relied on immunoSEQ multiplex PCR, and the TCRdb table lists in-frame clones only, not all of them. The table has about 84,000 clones, approximately 90% seen once. Of note for this clone: Antigen specificity is unknown.

Trimming pared 0 bases from V and 10 bases from J, leaving 16 bases between. The CDR3 is 15 amino acids. Germline CDR1 reads LNHDA; CDR2 reads SQIVND (reference sequence). The chain couples TRBV19 to TRBJ1-5; D gene ambiguous. This material consisted of unstimulated CD4+ T cells sorted from spleen or lymph node cells, taken before transplant. This clonotype was obtained from a human donor who was the organ donor for an intestinal transplant. The CDR3, as DNA: TGTGCCAGTAGTATAGATCTCCGTGCCGCGATACCCCAGCATTTT. Encoded protein: CASSIDLRAAIPQHF.